This is a list of T cell receptor beta chains from one sample in a study of vaccination effects on CD4 cells after COVID-19. Some clones are missing from TCRdb's copy, which holds only in-frame ones; the method was immunoSEQ multiplex PCR. The profile shows about 72,000 clones, 75% to 85% of them singletons. Their target antigens are unknown. This sample comprised CD4+ T cells from PBMCs cultured with HCoV-229E spike peptides, obtained after COVID-19 vaccination. Receptors were obtained from a human donor who received a COVID-19 vaccine. Both conserved end residues are part of each CDR3. D genes are given only for firm matches. Expanded clones get a size class; other rows say once, few or many, or leave the size out.

TRBJ2-1,NA,TRBV24-1,NA,13,CATGGSSYNEQFF,TGTGCCACCGGGGGGAGCTCCTACAATGAGCAGTTCTTC
TRBJ2-3,TRBD2,TRBV28,NA,17,CASSPPAGTSGTDTQYF,TGTGCCAGCAGTCCCCCTGCGGGGACTAGTGGCACCGATACGCAGTATTTT
TRBJ1-4,NA,TRBV4-3,NA,13,CASSLQGGEKLFF,TGCGCCAGCAGCCTCCAGGGAGGTGAAAAACTGTTTTTT
TRBJ2-5,NA,TRBV2,NA,18,CASSERRGGANRRETQYF,TGTGCCAGCAGTGAACGGAGGGGGGGAGCGAACCGGAGAGAGACCCAGTACTTC
TRBJ2-2,NA,TRBV7-3,few,13,CASNTANTGELFF,TGTGCCTCAAACACCGCGAACACCGGGGAGCTGTTTTTT
TRBJ2-3,TRBD2,TRBV19,NA,14,CASSRSGNTDTQYF,TGTGCCAGTAGTCGGAGCGGGAACACAGATACGCAGTATTTT
TRBJ1-1,NA,TRBV12-3/TRBV12-4,few,13,CASRGSWGTEAFF,TGTGCCAGCAGGGGAAGTTGGGGCACTGAAGCTTTCTTT
TRBJ2-3,TRBD1,TRBV19,NA,15,CASKDRETSTDTQYF,TGTGCCAGTAAAGACAGGGAAACTAGCACAGATACGCAGTATTTT
TRBJ2-1,NA,TRBV18,NA,13,CASSPGQYNEQFF,TGTGCCAGCTCACCAGGACAGTACAATGAGCAGTTCTTC
TRBJ2-1,TRBD2,TRBV5-1,NA,16,CASSLSGVSSYNEQFF,TGCGCCAGCAGCTTAAGCGGGGTGAGCTCCTACAATGAGCAGTTCTTC
TRBJ1-2,NA,TRBV19,NA,15,CASSIETGTNYGYTF,TGTGCCAGTAGTATAGAGACAGGAACCAACTATGGCTACACCTTC
TRBJ2-3,TRBD2,TRBV5-4,NA,16,CASSLYRGGGTDTQYF,TGTGCCAGCAGCTTGTATAGGGGAGGGGGCACAGATACGCAGTATTTT
TRBJ2-1,NA,TRBV10-3,NA,13,CAIRGGTMDEQFF,TGTGCCATCAGGGGGGGTACCATGGATGAGCAGTTCTTC
TRBJ1-2,NA,TRBV5-6,few,16,CASRSSKGGVGYGYTF,TGTGCCAGCAGAAGCTCCAAGGGCGGCGTTGGCTATGGCTACACCTTC
TRBJ1-2,TRBD1,TRBV27,few,12,CASSPNRGGYTF,TGTGCCAGCAGTCCCAACAGGGGTGGCTACACCTTC
TRBJ1-6,NA,TRBV5-5,NA,13,CASSLVLASPLHF,TGTGCCAGCAGCTTGGTCTTGGCTTCACCCCTCCACTTT
TRBJ1-2,NA,TRBV29-1,once,13,CSVGADRRGGYTF,TGCAGCGTCGGGGCCGACAGGCGAGGTGGCTACACCTTC
TRBJ1-1,TRBD1,TRBV5-1,NA,17,CASYETRGTGMNTEAFF,TGCGCCAGCTATGAAACCAGGGGGACGGGGATGAACACTGAAGCTTTCTTT
TRBJ2-3,NA,TRBV24-1,once,21,CATSDSGQGGGGGAFGDTQYF,TGTGCCACCAGTGATTCGGGACAGGGAGGAGGCGGGGGGGCCTTCGGAGATACGCAGTATTTT
TRBJ2-3,NA,TRBV18,NA,13,CASSPLSKDTQYF,TGTGCCAGCTCACCACTAAGTAAAGATACGCAGTATTTT
TRBJ1-6,NA,TRBV14,NA,13,CASSQLGGTPLHF,TGTGCCAGCAGCCAATTGGGGGGAACACCCCTCCACTTT
TRBJ2-3,NA,TRBV11-2,NA,15,CASTDTRGPGGTQYF,TGTGCCAGCACCGATACCAGGGGCCCTGGAGGTACGCAGTATTTT
TRBJ2-1,NA,TRBV27,NA,14,CASAKPGRNNEQFF,TGTGCCAGCGCGAAGCCGGGGCGAAATAATGAGCAGTTCTTC
TRBJ2-5,TRBD2,TRBV6-5,NA,14,CASQEAGAKETQYF,TGTGCCAGCCAGGAAGCGGGGGCGAAAGAGACCCAGTACTTC
TRBJ1-2,TRBD1,TRBV7-9,few,15,CASSLVGQANYGYTF,TGTGCCAGCAGCTTAGTAGGACAGGCGAACTATGGCTACACCTTC
TRBJ2-1,NA,TRBV9,NA,16,CASSASVETTPALQFF,TGTGCCAGCAGCGCCTCCGTCGAAACTACGCCGGCCCTCCAGTTCTTC
TRBJ1-1,NA,TRBV4-1,few,15,CASSRETGMNTEAFF,TGCGCCAGCAGCCGGGAAACAGGGATGAACACTGAAGCTTTCTTT
TRBJ1-1,NA,TRBV6-5,NA,13,CASSYGGEVEAFF,TGTGCCAGCAGTTACGGGGGGGAGGTTGAAGCTTTCTTT
TRBJ1-1,NA,TRBV7-2,NA,14,CASSLERGGVKAFF,TGTGCCAGCAGCTTAGAAAGAGGGGGAGTAAAAGCTTTCTTT
TRBJ1-4,TRBD1,TRBV5-1,NA,15,CASSSMTGEDEKLFF,TGCGCCAGCAGCTCCATGACAGGGGAGGATGAAAAACTGTTTTTT